This TCR beta chain was identified in a study of shared clonotypes between healthy human individuals. Each replicate PCR on the sorted subsets used about 0.2 ug DNA (around 30,000 T cell genomes). Profiled with immunoSEQ multiplex PCR; TCRdb holds only in-frame clones, not every one. The sample carries about 700,000 clones, about 90% recorded once. Trimming took 5 bases from V and 3 from J; bases not matched to a gene: 15. The CDR3 runs to 19 residues. The germline V gene encodes CDR1 SGHTA and CDR2 FQGTGA. CD8 cells regarded as naive lacked CD45RO, were positively chosen for CCR7, and omitted terminally differentiated effector memory CD45RA+ cells.

The sequence came from a man younger than 40 in good health. Sequenced input: naive CD8+ T cells sorted from blood. The chain recombines TRBV7-3 with TRBJ2-6; 8 bases line up with TRBD2. The CDR3 here is CASSPTGGQVFYGANVLTF. For the CDR3, the DNA is TGTGCCAGCAGCCCCACGGGGGGGCAGGTATTTTATGGGGCCAACGTCCTGACTTTC.